Below, one T cell receptor (beta chain) is given with its context. Its antigen is as yet unknown. The repertoire was sequenced with immunoSEQ multiplex PCR; TCRdb's copy has only in-frame clones and lacks some. In the table there are roughly 2.1 million clones, about 93% of which are singletons. This sample is part of a study of shared clonotypes between healthy human individuals. The junction had 8 bases not matched to a gene; V was cut back by 6 bases and J by 4 bases. The length of the CDR3 is 15 residues. Germline lookup yields CDR1 MDHEN and CDR2 SYDVKM. The naive CD8 fraction comprised CD45RO-negative cells positively selected for CCR7 and excluded terminally differentiated effector memory CD45RA+ cells. General study points: Naive CD4 clonotypes were shared across a few donors at 4.5% to 6%.

This chain connects TRBV28 to TRBJ2-7, with 11 bases matching TRBD1. This TCR was sampled from a man between 18 and 29 years old in good health. Some clones in this sample may be carry-over from other donors' samples. Source material: naive CD8+ T cells from PBMCs. The CDR3 sequence: CASRLGQGASYEQYF. CDR3 bases: TGTGCCAGCAGGCTTGGACAGGGGGCGAGTTACGAGCAGTACTTC.